This T cell receptor (beta chain) was identified in a study of cytomegalovirus exposure and HLA in healthy donors. General study results and limits: Testing in vitro showed a few CMV-associated chains specific for CMV antigens. In a later analysis, donors in an Asian-associated ancestry cluster reportedly had fewer N-insertions in productive TCRs than the cohort mean. Sequencing had likely introduced a cluster of highly shared sequence variants as an artifact. Among TCR beta chains, those listed as cytomegalovirus-associated numbered 164.

The PCR employed 60 Vbeta primers together with 13 Jbeta primers. Data came from immunoSEQ multiplex PCR; TCRdb stores just in-frame clones and leaves some out. The sample carries tens of thousands of clones, almost 70% recorded once. A remark on this clone: The antigen remains undetermined.

Germline CDR1 reads MNHNS; CDR2 reads SASEGT. The CDR3 has 14 amino acids. Trimming left V 5 bases short and J 3 bases short, with 10 bases between. The receptor comes from a man aged 35 to 55 in good health and CMV-seronegative. V gene TRBV6-1 combines with J gene TRBJ1-4; D might be TRBD1 (6 bases). Input material: PBMCs. The CDR3 loop reads CASSSRTANEKLFF. The DNA for the CDR3 is TGTGCCAGCAGTTCAAGGACAGCTAATGAAAAACTGTTTTTT.